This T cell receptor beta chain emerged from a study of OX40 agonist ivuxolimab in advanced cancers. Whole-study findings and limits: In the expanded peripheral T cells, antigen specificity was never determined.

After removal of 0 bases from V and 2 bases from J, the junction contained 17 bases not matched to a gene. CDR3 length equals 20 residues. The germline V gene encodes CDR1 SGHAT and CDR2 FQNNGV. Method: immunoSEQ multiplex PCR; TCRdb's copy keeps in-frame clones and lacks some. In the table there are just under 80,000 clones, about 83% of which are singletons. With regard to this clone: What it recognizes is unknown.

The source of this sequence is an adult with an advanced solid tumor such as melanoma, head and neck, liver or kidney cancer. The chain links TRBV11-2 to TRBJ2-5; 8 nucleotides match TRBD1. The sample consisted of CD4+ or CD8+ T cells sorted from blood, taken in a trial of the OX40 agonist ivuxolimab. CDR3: CASSLDATGEIGFWQETQYF. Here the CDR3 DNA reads TGTGCCAGCAGCTTAGATGCGACAGGGGAAATCGGTTTCTGGCAAGAGACCCAGTACTTC.